One and the same sample provided the 25 T cell receptor beta chains below, sequenced in a study of blood T cell repertoires in COVID-19. Repertoires were generated with immunoSEQ multiplex PCR, while TCRdb's copy carries only in-frame clones and drops some. The table includes 150,000 to 200,000 clones, just over 90% detected once. Source material: peripheral blood. These receptors were taken from a young man with acute or convalescent COVID-19.

The J gene is TRBJ1-2, the V gene TRBV25-1; a weak D match, TRBD1 (6 bases). This CDR3 is built from 13 residues. Trimming stripped 3 bases from V and 7 bases from J, with 12 bases between. In germline, CDR1 is MGHDK, CDR2 SYGVNS. CDR3 in DNA: TGTGCCAGCAGTGAGGGGGGGCGTAGTGGCTACACCTTC. Translating it yields CASSEGGRSGYTF.

The V and J genes are TRBV7-2 and TRBJ1-5; 8 bases are a match to TRBD1. Germline V gives CDR1 SGHTA, CDR2 FQGNSA. Trimming cost V 9 bases and J 4 bases; bases outside gene matches: 11. The CDR3 runs 15 residues. Here the CDR3 reads CASTRSGGLNQPQHF. As DNA, the CDR3 is TGTGCCAGTACCCGGTCAGGGGGCTTAAATCAGCCCCAGCATTTT. The whole variable domain, filled in from reference TRBV7-2 and TRBJ1-5, reads GAGVSQSPSNKVTEKGKDVELRCDPISGHTALYWYRQSLGQGLEFLIYFQGNSAPDKSGLPSDRFSAERTGGSVSTLTIQRTQQEDSAVYLCASTRSGGLNQPQHFGDGTRLSIL.

The genes are TRBV18 and TRBJ1-5; maybe TRBD1 (5 bases). The CDR3 sequence is 14 residues long. CDR1 is KGHSH and CDR2 is LQKENI in the germline V gene. V lost 6 bases to trimming and J lost 4 bases, with 13 bases between them. The CDR3 loop reads CASSNVGGNQPQHF. The CDR3 DNA reads as TGTGCCAGCTCGAACGTCGGGGGTAATCAGCCCCAGCATTTT.

The chain combines TRBV11-2 with TRBJ1-3; D is unresolved. V was shortened by 1 base and J by 5 bases, with 15 bases between the two germline ends. The CDR3 spans 16 residues. Germline V gene lookup returns CDR1 SGHAT and CDR2 FQNNGV. The CDR3 DNA reads as TGTGCCAGCAGCTTAGGTCGCGCGACGGGGAGAAACACCATATATTTT. Translating gives CASSLGRATGRNTIYF.

This clone has just one count. CDR3 residues: CATSVGQFNTDTQYF. CDR3 DNA: TGTGCCACCAGCGTGGGACAATTTAACACAGATACGCAGTATTTT. The rearrangement uses TRBV15 and TRBJ2-3; perhaps TRBD1 as D (6 bases). Germline-derived CDR1 and CDR2 are LNHNV and YYDKDF (reference sequence). Deletions cut 5 bases from V and 2 bases from J, with 14 bases between. This CDR3 contains 15 residues.

V is TRBV7-8 and J is TRBJ1-5; TRBD1 matches 9 bases. This CDR3 is built from 17 residues. The ends lost 5 bases at V and 1 base at J; junction bases unmatched: 9. CDR1 SGHVS and CDR2 FQNEAQ come from the germline V gene. Here the CDR3 DNA reads TGTGCCAGCAGCCCAAGACAGGGGGTAGTCAGCAATCAGCCCCAGCATTTT. Translation gives CASSPRQGVVSNQPQHF.

This chain uses TRBV18 with TRBJ2-5; D gene unclear. CDR1 and CDR2 (germline): KGHSH, LQKENI. Trimming shortened V by 5 bases and J by 5 bases, and 12 bases separated the two germline ends. This CDR3 comprises 13 residues. The CDR3 region is CASSKINQETQYF. CDR3 DNA sequence: TGTGCCAGCTCAAAGATTAATCAGGAGACCCAGTACTTC.

The gene calls are TRBV7-7 and TRBJ2-5; TRBD1 aligns across 10 bases. J was trimmed by 7 bases and V by 4 bases; bases with no gene match: 6. This CDR3 is built from 14 residues. Germline V gives CDR1 SSHAT, CDR2 FNYEAQ (reference sequence). The CDR3 nucleotides are TGTGCCAGCAGCTCCCTCGGACAGGGGGGGACCCAGTACTTC. The encoded protein is CASSSLGQGGTQYF.

The V and J genes are TRBV5-4 and TRBJ1-1, with D possibly TRBD1 on 5 matching bases. This CDR3 has 16 amino acids. From germline, CDR1 is SGHNT and CDR2 YYREEE (reference sequence). The ends were cut back, 2 bases at V and 0 bases at J, with 14 bases in the middle. The CDR3 DNA sequence: TGTGCCAGCAGCTTTGGGGGGGTAGGCTTGAACACTGAAGCTTTCTTT. It yields the protein CASSFGGVGLNTEAFF.

The chain employs TRBV6-5 and TRBJ2-1; TRBD1 agrees at 7 bases. This CDR3 has 14 residues. V shed 7 bases and J 10 bases; nucleotides not matched to a gene: 13. Per germline, CDR1 MNHEY and CDR2 SVGAGI. The CDR3: CASTVMDRMGEQFF. For the CDR3, the DNA is TGTGCCAGCACCGTCATGGACAGGATGGGGGAGCAGTTCTTC.

The V gene is TRBV30, the J gene TRBJ1-4, with TRBD1 matching over 7 bases. Per the germline V gene, CDR1 is GTSNPN and CDR2 is SVGIG (reference sequence). Losses at the gene ends were 5 bases for V and 4 bases for J; bases not matched to a gene: 4. This CDR3 comprises 13 residues. In DNA form, the CDR3 reads TGTGCCTGGGCCGGGACAGATAATGAAAAACTGTTTTTT. Translating gives CAWAGTDNEKLFF.

The chain carries TRBV6-5 and TRBJ2-7; maybe TRBD1 (8 bases). Germline CDR1 reads MNHEY; CDR2 reads SVGAGI. Between the trimmed V and J ends, which lost 5 bases and 4 bases, there was a span of 18 bases. The CDR3 is 15 amino acids. The CDR3 protein is CASSPSDREGYEQYF. As DNA, the CDR3 is TGTGCCAGCAGTCCATCGGACAGGGAGGGTTACGAGCAGTACTTC.

CDR3 protein: CASSPNGASYEQYF. The CDR3 DNA follows: TGTGCCAGCAGTCCCAATGGGGCCTCCTACGAGCAGTACTTC. This rearrangement joins TRBV6-5 to TRBJ2-7; tentative D call: TRBD1 (5 bases). The CDR3 loop spans 14 amino acids. Germline CDR1 and CDR2: MNHEY and SVGAGI. The germline V and J ends were trimmed by 5 bases and 0 bases, with 11 bases remaining between them.

The chain couples TRBV18 to TRBJ1-5; maybe TRBD1 (6 bases). Looked up from germline, CDR1 is KGHSH and CDR2 is LQKENI. The CDR3 runs to 19 residues. V was trimmed by 2 bases and J by 1 base, leaving 21 bases between them. CDR3 DNA sequence: TGTGCCAGCTCACCATTAAGGTCGGGGGGCGCGGGGAGCAATCAGCCCCAGCATTTT. It yields the protein CASSPLRSGGAGSNQPQHF. The full variable domain, rest sourced from reference TRBV18 and TRBJ1-5, is NAGVMQNPRHLVRRRGQEARLRCSPMKGHSHVYWYRQLPEEGLKFMVYLQKENIIDESGMPKERFSAEFPKEGPSILRIQQVVRGDSAAYFCASSPLRSGGAGSNQPQHFGDGTRLSIL.

V usage is TRBV4-1 and J usage is TRBJ1-5, with a possible D match to TRBD1 (5 bases). The germline V gene encodes CDR1 MGHRA and CDR2 YSYEKL. The ends were cut back, 2 bases at V and 2 bases at J, with 10 bases in the middle. The CDR3 contains 15 residues. CDR3 amino acids: CASSQRIGGNQPQHF. The CDR3 coding sequence is TGCGCCAGCAGCCAACGAATAGGGGGCAATCAGCCCCAGCATTTT.

The chain carries TRBV18 and TRBJ1-1, with a weak D call TRBD1 (6 bases). This CDR3 is built from 14 residues. V shed 8 bases and J shed 4 bases, with 17 bases lying between them. Germline-derived CDR1 and CDR2 are KGHSH and LQKENI. CDR3 coding DNA: TGTGCCAGCCAGGCATCAGGGGCGGGCACTGAAGCTTTCTTT. This sequence encodes CASQASGAGTEAFF.

This chain links TRBV30 with TRBJ2-2; 8 bases line up with TRBD2. The ends lost 6 bases at V and 0 bases at J; junction bases unmatched: 6. The CDR3 loop spans 15 amino acids. The germline V gene has CDR1 GTSNPN and CDR2 SVGIG (reference sequence). CDR3 bases: TGTGCCTGCCAGCCGGGACTAGCGAACACCGGGGAGCTGTTTTTT. Translation gives CACQPGLANTGELFF.

V and J are TRBV10-3 and TRBJ1-4, with D possibly matching TRBD1 (6 bases). V lost 6 bases and J lost 5, with 16 bases in between. From germline, CDR1 is ENHRY and CDR2 SYGVKD. The CDR3 is 15 amino acids. CDR3 protein: CAISGPGVENEKLFF. CDR3 DNA: TGTGCCATCAGCGGACCAGGGGTGGAAAATGAAAAACTGTTTTTT.

V gene TRBV4-1 combines with J gene TRBJ1-2; D remains ambiguous. Germline V gene sequence: CDR1 MGHRA, CDR2 YSYEKL. V was clipped by 0 bases and J by 8 bases, with 10 bases between them. There are 13 residues in the CDR3. CDR3 in DNA: TGCGCCAGCAGCCAAGATCAGGCCCCCGGCTACACCTTC. Translated, it gives CASSQDQAPGYTF.

This CDR3 is CAWSQGTRQPQHF. As DNA, the CDR3 is TGTGCCTGGTCACAGGGTACAAGGCAGCCCCAGCATTTT. This rearrangement joins TRBV30 to TRBJ1-5; possible D gene TRBD1, 6 bases. The V and J ends lost 5 bases and 7 bases respectively, with 15 bases between them. The germline CDR1 and CDR2 sequences are GTSNPN and SVGIG (reference sequence). The CDR3 contains 13 residues.

The gene calls are TRBV7-2 and TRBJ1-1; TRBD1 is a possible D gene (6 bases). The CDR3 covers 14 residues. Per the germline V gene, CDR1 is SGHTA and CDR2 is FQGNSA. Trimming shortened V by 2 bases and J by 1 base, and 8 bases separated the two germline ends. CDR3: CASSLIRGNTEAFF. CDR3 sequence (DNA): TGTGCCAGCAGCTTAATCAGGGGGAACACTGAAGCTTTCTTT.

The chain couples TRBV6-1 to TRBJ2-1, with 9 nucleotides matching TRBD1. This CDR3 is 19 amino acids long. CDR1 is MNHNS, CDR2 SASEGT, per germline. V was clipped by 2 bases and J by 0 bases; unmatched bases: 11. This CDR3 reads CASSEFWTGARSSYNEQFF. CDR3 in DNA: TGTGCCAGCAGTGAATTTTGGACAGGGGCCCGCAGCTCCTACAATGAGCAGTTCTTC.

The CDR3 DNA reads as TGTGCCAGCACCAAAGCGGGGTGGGAGACCCAGTACTTC. Translated, it gives CASTKAGWETQYF. V and J are TRBV6-5 and TRBJ2-5, with 7 positions matching TRBD2. V gave up 7 bases and J gave up 5 bases; unmatched junction bases: 7. Germline-derived CDR1 and CDR2 are MNHEY and SVGAGI. The CDR3 covers 13 residues.

The V and J genes are TRBV28 and TRBJ2-7; 8 bases agree with TRBD1. Germline V CDR1 and CDR2: MDHEN, SYDVKM. The CDR3 totals 14 residues. Losses at the gene ends were 5 bases for V and 5 bases for J; bases not matched to a gene: 8. This CDR3 reads CASSLRGRRDEQYF. The CDR3 region has the DNA TGTGCCAGCAGTCTCAGGGGGCGCCGAGACGAGCAGTACTTC.

V gene TRBV30 combines with J gene TRBJ1-1; a possible D gene is TRBD1 (5 bases). Germline-derived CDR1 and CDR2 are GTSNPN and SVGIG (reference sequence). This CDR3 is 13 amino acids long. Trimming removed 3 bases at V and 1 base at J, with 9 bases between. CDR3 in DNA: TGTGCCTGGAGGGCGGGACGGAACACTGAAGCTTTCTTT. Protein sequence: CAWRAGRNTEAFF.